This record concerns one T cell receptor (beta chain) sequence. A TCRbeta library incorporating unique molecular identifiers was prepared. TCRdb processed the PCR reads anew with MiXCR; each CDR3 protein has one entry. The data hold 400,000 to 500,000 distinct CDR3 sequences, with about a tenth observed a single time. These data belong to a study of T-cell reconstitution after alpha-beta-depleted transplantation in children. Trimming stripped 8 bases from V and 4 bases from J, with 16 bases between. Germline V gives CDR1 DFQATT, CDR2 SNEGSKA (reference sequence). This CDR3 is built from 13 residues. The receptor was derived from a human donor who donated a stem cell graft to a child with acute myeloid leukemia. The sequenced sample was PBMCs from the stem cell graft donor, obtained from the stem cell graft. The gene calls are TRBV20-1 and TRBJ2-3, with a tentative D call TRBD2 (5 bases). CDR3 residues: CSTEGSRADTQYF. The CDR3 DNA reads as TGCAGTACTGAAGGGAGCCGGGCAGATACGCAGTATTTT.